This TCR beta chain was sequenced for a study of technical replicates of blood from a few donors. The CDR3 runs to 13 residues. Germline loops: CDR1 LNHDA, CDR2 SQIVND (reference sequence). Trimming took 3 bases from V and 5 from J, leaving 10 bases between them. Clones were sequenced by immunoSEQ multiplex PCR, and TCRdb holds only the in-frame ones, with some missing. The data contain 75,000 to 100,000 clones, approximately 94% of them singletons. The sample consisted of T cells isolated from PBMCs. The source of this sequence is a human donor in good health. The gene calls are TRBV19 and TRBJ1-2; the D is unclear. The CDR3 region is CASSITQTYGYTF. The CDR3 DNA follows: TGTGCCAGTAGTATTACACAGACGTATGGCTACACCTTC.